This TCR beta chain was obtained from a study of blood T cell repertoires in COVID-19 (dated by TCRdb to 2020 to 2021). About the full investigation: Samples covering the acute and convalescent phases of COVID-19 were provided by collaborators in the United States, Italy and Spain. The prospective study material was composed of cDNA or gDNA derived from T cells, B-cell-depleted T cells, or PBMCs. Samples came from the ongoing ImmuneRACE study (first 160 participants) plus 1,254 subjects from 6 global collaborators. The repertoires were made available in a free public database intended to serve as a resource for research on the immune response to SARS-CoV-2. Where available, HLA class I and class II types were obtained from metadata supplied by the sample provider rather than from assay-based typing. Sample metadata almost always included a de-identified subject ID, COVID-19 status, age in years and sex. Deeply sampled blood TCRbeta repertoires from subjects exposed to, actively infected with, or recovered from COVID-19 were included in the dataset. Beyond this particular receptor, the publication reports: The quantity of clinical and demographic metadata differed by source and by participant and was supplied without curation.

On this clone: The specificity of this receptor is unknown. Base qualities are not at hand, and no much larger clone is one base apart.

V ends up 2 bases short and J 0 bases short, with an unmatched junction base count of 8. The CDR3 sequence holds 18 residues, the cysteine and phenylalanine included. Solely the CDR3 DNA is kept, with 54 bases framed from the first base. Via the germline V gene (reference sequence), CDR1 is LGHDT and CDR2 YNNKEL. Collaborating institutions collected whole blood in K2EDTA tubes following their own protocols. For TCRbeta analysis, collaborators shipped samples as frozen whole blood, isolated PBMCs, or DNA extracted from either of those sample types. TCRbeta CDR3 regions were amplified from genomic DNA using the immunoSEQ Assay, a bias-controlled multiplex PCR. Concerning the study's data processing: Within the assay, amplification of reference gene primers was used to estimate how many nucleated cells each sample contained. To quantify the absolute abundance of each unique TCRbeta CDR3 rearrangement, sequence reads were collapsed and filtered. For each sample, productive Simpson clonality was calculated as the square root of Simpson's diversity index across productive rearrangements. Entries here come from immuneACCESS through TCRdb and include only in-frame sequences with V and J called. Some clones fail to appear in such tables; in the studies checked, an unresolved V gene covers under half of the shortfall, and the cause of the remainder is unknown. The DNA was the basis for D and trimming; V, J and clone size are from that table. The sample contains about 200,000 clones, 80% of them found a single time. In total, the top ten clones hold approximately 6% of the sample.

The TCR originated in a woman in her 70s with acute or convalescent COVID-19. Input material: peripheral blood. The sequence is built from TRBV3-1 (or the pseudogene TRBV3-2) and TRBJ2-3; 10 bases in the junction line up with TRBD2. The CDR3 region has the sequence CASSQRSPSGGSTDTQYF. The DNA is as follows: TGTGCCAGCAGCCAACGGTCCCCTAGCGGGGGTAGCACAGATACGCAGTATTTT.